Below, 21 T cell receptor delta chains from the same sample are listed, as sequenced in a study of gamma-delta chains in newborns, infants, children. TCRdb repeated clone calling on the reads with CATT. The table includes about 5,500 delta-chain clones, approximately 3% detected once. Sequenced: blood. The receptors here all came from a child who was a newborn, infant or young child, either healthy, febrile or measles-vaccinated (not recorded which).

This clone was picked up a small number of times. A much larger clone lies a single base off, so this may be a read error. The identical CDR3 is also encoded by other nucleotide sequences in the sample. V usage is TRDV1 and J usage is TRDJ2; 9 bases agree with TRDD3. CDR1 TSWWSYY and CDR2 QGS come from the germline V gene. This CDR3 comprises 17 residues. The CDR3 DNA follows: TGTGCTCTAGGGGAACGTACTGGGGGAGCTTTGACAGCACAACTCTTCTTT. This encodes CALGERTGGALTAQLFF.

This clone was recorded many times. A single base separates this from a much larger clone, so it may be a read error. J is TRDJ3 and V is TRDV2; 11 bases are a match to TRDD3. V lost 5 bases to trimming and J lost 0 bases; unmatched junction nucleotides: 5. Germline V gives CDR1 GEAIGNYY, CDR2 EKD. There are 18 residues in the CDR3. As DNA, the CDR3 is TGTGCCTGTGGCGTACTGGGGGATAGCTCCTGGGACACCCGACAGATGTTTTTC. Translated, it gives CACGVLGDSSWDTRQMFF.

In its sample, this clone was seen a few times. A much larger clone differs by one base, so this may be a read error. The rearrangement links TRDV2 to TRDJ2, with TRDD3 identical over 13 bases. CDR1 and CDR2 from the germline V gene are GEAIGNYY and EKD. The CDR3 has 15 amino acids. Here the CDR3 DNA reads TGTGCCTGTGACAAACTGGGGGATACGACAGCACACCTCTTCTTT. As protein: CACDKLGDTTAHLFF.

This clone has a handful of counts. This likely reflects a read error, since a far larger clone is one base away. Other DNA variants within this sample encode the same CDR3. The V gene is TRAV29/DV5, the J gene TRDJ1; 10 bases are a match to TRDD3. Per the germline V gene, CDR1 is NSMFDY and CDR2 is ISSIKDK. CDR3 length equals 16 residues. This chain's CDR3 is CAASEKLLGDTDKLIF. The CDR3 region has the DNA TGTGCAGCGAGCGAAAAACTACTGGGGGATACCGATAAACTCATCTTT.

Turning to this clone: This may stem from a read error, because a much larger clone lies one nucleotide away. Other DNA sequences within the sample encode an identical CDR3. This CDR3 reads CAASRGLLGDTRGRRALTAQLFF. The CDR3 coding sequence is TGTGCCGCTTCGAGGGGGTTACTGGGGGATACGCGAGGCCGGCGAGCTTTGACAGCACAACTCTTCTTT. The chain employs TRAV29/DV5 and TRDJ2; 13 nucleotides agree with TRDD3. Germline lookup yields CDR1 NSMFDY and CDR2 ISSIKDK. The length of the CDR3 is 23 residues.

This clone was seen more than once but under ten times. The protein given by TCRdb reflects a much larger clone and differs at residue 15 from this DNA's translation, likely from a read error; the protein shown is the DNA's translation. The chain recombines TRDV2 with TRDJ2; 12 nucleotides match TRDD3. The CDR3 consists of 18 residues. Germline V gene lookup returns CDR1 GEAIGNYY and CDR2 EKD. The CDR3: CACDKKVLGDTLTARLFF. The CDR3 coding sequence is TGTGCCTGTGACAAAAAAGTACTGGGGGATACTTTGACAGCACGACTCTTCTTT.

This clone was detected a few times. A far larger clone is one nucleotide away, so this likely arose from a read error. Distinct nucleotide sequences in the sample also encode this CDR3. The chain couples TRDV2 to TRDJ3; TRDD3 agrees at 8 bases. The junction had 1 base not matched to a gene; V was cut back by 1 base and J by 3 bases. CDR1 GEAIGNYY and CDR2 EKD come from the germline V gene. This CDR3 region has 16 residues. This CDR3 reads CACDTGGYWDTRQMFF. In DNA form, the CDR3 reads TGTGCCTGTGACACGGGGGGATACTGGGACACCCGACAGATGTTTTTC.

In this sample, this clone turned up a few times. This is likely an artifact of a read error, given a far larger clone one base away. The genes are TRDV2 and TRDJ1; TRDD3 agrees at 9 bases. Germline CDR1 GEAIGNYY, CDR2 EKD. This CDR3 region has 14 residues. The CDR3, as DNA: TGTGCCTGTGACATACTGGGGGACACCGATAAACCCATCTTT. This codes for CACDILGDTDKPIF.

With respect to this clone: A far larger clone is only one base removed, so a read error is likely. The sample contains more than one DNA sequence encoding this CDR3. The chain uses TRDV2 and TRDJ3, with 10 bases aligning to TRDD3. The CDR3 covers 20 residues. Germline CDR1 is GEAIGNYY and CDR2 is EKD. CDR3 protein: CACDFRTGGSSSWDTRQMFF. Here the CDR3 DNA reads TGTGCCTGTGACTTCCGTACTGGGGGATCTAGCTCCTGGGACACCCGGCAGATGTTTTTC.

This clone appeared a few times. Given a far larger clone just one base away, this is likely a sequencing read error. This chain connects TRDV2 to TRDJ3, with 7 positions matching TRDD3. The junction had 3 bases not matched to a gene; V was cut back by 3 bases and J by 5 bases. The CDR3 is made up of 15 amino acids. Germline CDR1 is GEAIGNYY and CDR2 is EKD. CDR3 DNA sequence: TGTGCCTGTGACTGGGGGACCCGGGACACCCGACAGATGTTTTTC. Translating gives CACDWGTRDTRQMFF.

Remarks on this clone: A read error likely explains this, since a far larger clone differs by one base. The chain links TRDV2 to TRDJ2; TRDD3 matches 13 bases. The germline V gene encodes CDR1 GEAIGNYY and CDR2 EKD. The ends lost 0 bases at V and 10 bases at J; junction bases unmatched: 7. The length of the CDR3 is 16 residues. The CDR3 is CACDTRHWGIRGQLFF. In nucleotides, the CDR3 is TGTGCCTGTGACACCCGACACTGGGGGATACGTGGACAACTCTTCTTT.

This clone was seen a handful of times. Within the sample, other DNA sequences also encode this same CDR3. The chain couples TRDV1 to TRDJ1; a possible D gene is TRDD3 (6 bases). This CDR3 contains 24 residues. Germline CDR1 and CDR2: TSWWSYY and QGS. Trimming shortened V by 2 bases and J by 0 bases, and 37 bases separated the two germline ends. CDR3 in DNA: TGTGCTCTTGGGGAAATCCCTCCTCCCTACAGTGCTGGGGTCCGAGGCGCTAACACCGATAAACTCATCTTT. Protein sequence: CALGEIPPPYSAGVRGANTDKLIF.

This clone was counted between two and nine times. A far larger clone is one base from this, pointing to a likely read error. This sample also contains other DNA sequences that code for the same CDR3. V usage is TRDV2 and J usage is TRDJ3; 9 bases agree with TRDD3. This CDR3 has 19 residues. The germline V gene has CDR1 GEAIGNYY and CDR2 EKD. CDR3 residues: CACDTRGYGTSWDTRQMFF. CDR3 DNA: TGCGCCTGTGACACTCGGGGATACGGGACGTCCTGGGACACCCGACAGATGTTTTTC.

A few counts support this clone. TCRdb records a much larger clone's protein for this DNA, with a difference at residue 4 that likely arises from a read error; the protein given is the translation of the DNA. The chain recombines TRDV2 with TRDJ3; 7 bases are shared with TRDD3. The CDR3 sequence is 19 residues long. The germline CDR1 and CDR2 sequences are GEAIGNYY and EKD. CDR3 sequence: CACGTVGGRGTWDTRQMFF. CDR3 nucleotide sequence: TGTGCCTGTGGCACCGTTGGGGGAAGGGGAACCTGGGACACCCGACAGATGTTTTTC.

In this sample, this clone turned up a few times. This may arise from a read error, as a much more abundant clone is one base away. The rearrangement uses TRDV1 and TRDJ2; D is possibly TRDD3 (6 bases). V lost 0 bases and J lost 4, with 24 bases in between. The CDR3 has 20 amino acids. Germline V gene lookup returns CDR1 TSWWSYY and CDR2 QGS. CDR3 nucleotide sequence: TGTGCTCTTGGGGAACTATATGGGCGGGGGGAAACGCCACCGACAGCACAACTCTTCTTT. This sequence encodes CALGELYGRGETPPTAQLFF.

Note on this clone: This likely stems from a read error, as it lies one base from a far larger clone. Other DNA sequences from this sample encode an identical CDR3 as well. Written as DNA, the CDR3 is TGTGCCTGTCAGGCTAGTCATGCTTTGACAGCACAACTCTTCTTT. It specifies CACQASHALTAQLFF. The chain combines TRDV2 with TRDJ2; D is uncertain. This CDR3 is 15 amino acids long. Trimming pared 6 bases from V and 0 bases from J, leaving 13 bases between. CDR1 and CDR2 from the germline V gene are GEAIGNYY and EKD.

Details on this clone: TCRdb records a much larger clone's protein for this DNA, with a difference at residue 3 that likely arises from a read error; the protein given is the translation of the DNA. The chain links TRDV1 to TRDJ2, with 10 bases matching TRDD3. CDR3 length: 17 amino acids. The germline gives CDR1 TSWWSYY, CDR2 QGS. CDR3 DNA sequence: TGTGCTCCTGGGGAACCCAAGGGGGGGATACGATATGCACAACTCTTCTTT. Protein: CAPGEPKGGIRYAQLFF.

In the case of this clone: A much larger clonotype is one base distant, so this may be a read error. Distinct nucleotide sequences in the sample also encode this CDR3. The chain combines TRDV2 with TRDJ3; 7 bases fit TRDD3. Germline V lookup: CDR1 GEAIGNYY, CDR2 EKD. This CDR3 is built from 19 residues. In DNA, the CDR3 is TGTGCCTGTGACACCGTCGGGGGATCTAGCTCCTGGGACACCAGACAGATGTTTTTC. It encodes CACDTVGGSSSWDTRQMFF.

By its share, this clone is medium-sized. Compared with germline, one end of the junction differs, possibly owing to a read error. The rearrangement uses TRDV2 and TRDJ3, with TRDD3 matching over 13 bases. This CDR3 is 21 amino acids long. The germline CDR1 and CDR2 sequences are GEAIGNYY and EKD. The CDR3 is CACDTVLGDTRSSWGTRQMFF. DNA for the CDR3: TGTGCCTGTGACACTGTACTGGGGGATACGCGCAGCTCCTGGGGCACCCGACAGATGTTTTTC.

Concerning this clone: The likely explanation is a read error, given a far larger clone one base away. The same CDR3 also results from other DNA sequences found in this sample. V gene TRAV29/DV5 combines with J gene TRDJ2; 7 bases match TRDD3. The germline gives CDR1 NSMFDY, CDR2 ISSIKDK. The J segment lost 5 bases and the V segment lost 2 bases, leaving 9 bases of the junction unmatched. The CDR3 has 15 residues. The CDR3 DNA is TGTGCAGCAAGGGTCGGTTGGGGGACTACAGCACAACTCTTCTTT. Translation gives CAARVGWGTTAQLFF.

This clone was seen a few times. This sample includes further DNA sequences coding for the same CDR3. The chain uses TRDV2 and TRDJ2, with TRDD3 matching over 7 bases. This CDR3 has 15 amino acids. V dropped 0 bases and J dropped 4; count of bases not matched to a gene: 4. Germline CDR1 reads GEAIGNYY; CDR2 reads EKD. For the CDR3, the DNA is TGTGCCTGTGACACCGTGGGGGACTCGACAGCACAACTCTTCTTT. Protein sequence: CACDTVGDSTAQLFF.